This T cell receptor beta chain derives from a study of blood T cell repertoires in COVID-19. Whole-study context: COVID-19 samples collected from the United States, Italy and Spain covered acute and convalescent phases.

This clone was seen once. Authors' analysis steps: Reference gene primer amplification gave nucleated cell count estimates. Some clones are missing from TCRdb's copy, which holds only in-frame ones; the method was immunoSEQ multiplex PCR. The V and J calls and the clone size are those of that table, but D and trimming were determined from the DNA. The repertoire holds around 80,000 clones, around three quarters seen once, with around 6% in the top ten. Sequenced material: peripheral blood. The clonotype originates from a man in his forties or fifties with active or convalescent COVID-19.

The CDR3 bases are TGCGCCAGCAGCCAAGATTTCCGGGAGACCCAGTACTTC. It encodes CASSQDFRETQYF. The chain has TRBV4-1 and TRBJ2-5; D remains unclear. The germline V gene has CDR1 MGHRA and CDR2 YSYEKL. V lost 0 bases and J 5 bases, leaving 7 bases between the germline ends. The CDR3 contains 13 residues.